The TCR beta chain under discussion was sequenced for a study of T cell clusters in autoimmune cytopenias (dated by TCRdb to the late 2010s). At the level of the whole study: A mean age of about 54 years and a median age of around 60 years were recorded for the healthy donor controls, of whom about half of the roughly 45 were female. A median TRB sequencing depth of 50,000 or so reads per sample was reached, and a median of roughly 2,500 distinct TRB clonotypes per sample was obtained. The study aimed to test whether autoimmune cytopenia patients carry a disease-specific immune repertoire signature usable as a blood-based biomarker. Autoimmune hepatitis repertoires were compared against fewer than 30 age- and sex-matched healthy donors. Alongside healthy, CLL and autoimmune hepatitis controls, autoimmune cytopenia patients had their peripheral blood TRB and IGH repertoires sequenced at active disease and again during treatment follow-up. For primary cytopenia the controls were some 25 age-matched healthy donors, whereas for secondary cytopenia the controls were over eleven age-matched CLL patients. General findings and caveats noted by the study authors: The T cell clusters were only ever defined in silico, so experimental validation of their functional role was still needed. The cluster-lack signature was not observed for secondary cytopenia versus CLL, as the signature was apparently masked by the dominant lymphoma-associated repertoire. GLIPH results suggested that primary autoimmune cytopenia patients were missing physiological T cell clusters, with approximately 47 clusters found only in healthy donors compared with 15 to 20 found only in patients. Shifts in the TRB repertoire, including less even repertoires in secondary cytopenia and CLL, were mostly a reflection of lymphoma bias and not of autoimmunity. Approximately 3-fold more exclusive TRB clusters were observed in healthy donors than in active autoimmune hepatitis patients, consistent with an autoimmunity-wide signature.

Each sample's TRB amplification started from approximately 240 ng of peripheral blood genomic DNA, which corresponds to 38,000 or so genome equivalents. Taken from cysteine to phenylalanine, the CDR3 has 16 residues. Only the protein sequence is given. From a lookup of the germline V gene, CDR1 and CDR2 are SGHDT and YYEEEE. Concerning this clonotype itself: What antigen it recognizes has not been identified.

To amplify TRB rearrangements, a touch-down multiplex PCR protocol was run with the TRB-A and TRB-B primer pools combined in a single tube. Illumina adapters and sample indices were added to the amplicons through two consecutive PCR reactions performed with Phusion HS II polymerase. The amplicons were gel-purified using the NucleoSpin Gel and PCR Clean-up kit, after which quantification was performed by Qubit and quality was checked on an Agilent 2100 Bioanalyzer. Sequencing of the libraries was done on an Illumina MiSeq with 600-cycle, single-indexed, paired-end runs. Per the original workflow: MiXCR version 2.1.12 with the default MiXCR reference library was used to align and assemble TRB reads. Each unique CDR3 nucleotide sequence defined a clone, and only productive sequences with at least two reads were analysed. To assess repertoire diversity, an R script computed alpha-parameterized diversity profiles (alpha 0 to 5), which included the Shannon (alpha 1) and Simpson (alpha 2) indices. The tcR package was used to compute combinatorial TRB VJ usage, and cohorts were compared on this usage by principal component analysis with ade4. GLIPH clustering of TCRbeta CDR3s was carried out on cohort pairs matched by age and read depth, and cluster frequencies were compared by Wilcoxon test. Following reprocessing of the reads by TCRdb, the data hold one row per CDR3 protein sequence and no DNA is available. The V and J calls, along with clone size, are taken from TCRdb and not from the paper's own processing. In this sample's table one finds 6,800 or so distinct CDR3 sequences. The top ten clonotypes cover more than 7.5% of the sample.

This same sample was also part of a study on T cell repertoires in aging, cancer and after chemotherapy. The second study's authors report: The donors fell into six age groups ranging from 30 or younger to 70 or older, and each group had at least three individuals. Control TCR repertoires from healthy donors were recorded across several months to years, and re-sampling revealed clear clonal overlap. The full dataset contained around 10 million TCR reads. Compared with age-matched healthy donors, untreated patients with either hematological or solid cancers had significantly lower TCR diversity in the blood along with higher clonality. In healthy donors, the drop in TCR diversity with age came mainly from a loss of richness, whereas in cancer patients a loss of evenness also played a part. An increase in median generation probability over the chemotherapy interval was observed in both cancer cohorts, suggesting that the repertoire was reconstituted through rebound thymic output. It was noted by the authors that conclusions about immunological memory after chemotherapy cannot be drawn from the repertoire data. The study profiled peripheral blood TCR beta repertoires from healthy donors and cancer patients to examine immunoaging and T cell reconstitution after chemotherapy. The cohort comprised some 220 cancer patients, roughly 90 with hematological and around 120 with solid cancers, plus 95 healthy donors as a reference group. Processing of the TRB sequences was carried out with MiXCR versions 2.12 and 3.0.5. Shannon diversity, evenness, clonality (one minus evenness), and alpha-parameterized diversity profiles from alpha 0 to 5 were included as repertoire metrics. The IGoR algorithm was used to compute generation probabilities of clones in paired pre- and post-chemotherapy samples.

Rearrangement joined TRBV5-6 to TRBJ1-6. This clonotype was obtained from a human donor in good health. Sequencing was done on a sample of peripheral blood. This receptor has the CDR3 CASSLVVQVDNSPLHF.